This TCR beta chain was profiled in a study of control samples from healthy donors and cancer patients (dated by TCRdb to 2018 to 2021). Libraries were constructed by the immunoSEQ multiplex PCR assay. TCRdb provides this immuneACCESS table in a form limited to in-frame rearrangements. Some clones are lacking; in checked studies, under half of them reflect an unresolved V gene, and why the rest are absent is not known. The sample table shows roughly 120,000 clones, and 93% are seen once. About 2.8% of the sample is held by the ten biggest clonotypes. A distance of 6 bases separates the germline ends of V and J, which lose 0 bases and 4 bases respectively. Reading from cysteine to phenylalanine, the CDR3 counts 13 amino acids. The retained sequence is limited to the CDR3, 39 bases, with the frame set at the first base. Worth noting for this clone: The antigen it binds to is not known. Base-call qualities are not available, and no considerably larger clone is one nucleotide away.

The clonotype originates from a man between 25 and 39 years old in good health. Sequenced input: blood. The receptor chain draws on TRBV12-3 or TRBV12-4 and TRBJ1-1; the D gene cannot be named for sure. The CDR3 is CASSLAAGTEAFF. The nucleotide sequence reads TGTGCCAGCAGTTTAGCAGCAGGCACTGAAGCTTTCTTT.